This T cell receptor (beta chain) was obtained from a study of T cell repertoires in cytomegalovirus infection. Study at large: Indications of both CMV infection and matching HLA type were provided by public TCR beta signatures.

The CDR3 covers 16 residues. Germline CDR1 is SGHDT and CDR2 is YYEEEE. V lost 7 bases to trimming and J lost 2 bases, with 21 bases between them. This clonotype was seen ten or more times. The target antigen is unknown. Findings of the study overall: Based on cumulative public TCR beta family frequency, carriers of CMV plus the relevant HLA were identified. HLA-C-restricted CMV-specific TCR beta clonotypes prevailed in the ex vivo response.

A single record per CDR3 protein comes from TCRdb applying MiXCR to the reads. In the table there are under 200,000 distinct CDR3 sequences, 15% to 20% of which are singletons. The chain links TRBV5-6 to TRBJ1-2; a weak D match, TRBD1 (5 bases). The material sequenced was CD8+ T cells from PBMCs. This TCR came from a human donor in good health (CMV status not recorded). Some clones in this sample may be carry-over from other donors' samples. CDR3 nucleotide sequence: TGTGCCAGCGACCGAAGGGGACGACAACCAAACTATGGCTACACCTTC. Translation gives CASDRRGRQPNYGYTF.